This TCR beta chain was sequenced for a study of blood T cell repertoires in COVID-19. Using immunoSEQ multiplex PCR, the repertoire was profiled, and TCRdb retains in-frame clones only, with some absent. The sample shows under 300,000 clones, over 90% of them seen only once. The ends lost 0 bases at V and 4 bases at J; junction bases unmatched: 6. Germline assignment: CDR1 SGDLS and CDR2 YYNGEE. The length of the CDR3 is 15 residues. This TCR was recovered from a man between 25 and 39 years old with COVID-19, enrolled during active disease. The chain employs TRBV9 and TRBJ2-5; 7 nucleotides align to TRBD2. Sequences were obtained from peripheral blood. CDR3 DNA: TGTGCCAGCAGCGTAGCTACGGGGGGTGCAGAGACCCAGTACTTC. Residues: CASSVATGGAETQYF.